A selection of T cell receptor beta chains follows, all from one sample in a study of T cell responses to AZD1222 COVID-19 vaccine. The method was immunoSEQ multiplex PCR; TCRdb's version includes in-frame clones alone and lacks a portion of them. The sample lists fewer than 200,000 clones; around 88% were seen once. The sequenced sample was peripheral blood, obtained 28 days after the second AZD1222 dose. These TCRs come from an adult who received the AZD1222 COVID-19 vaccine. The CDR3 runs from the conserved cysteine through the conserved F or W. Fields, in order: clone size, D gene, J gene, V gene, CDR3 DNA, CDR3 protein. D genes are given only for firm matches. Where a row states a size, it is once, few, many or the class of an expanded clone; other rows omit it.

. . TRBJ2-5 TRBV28 TGTGCCAGCAGTGAAGCTGGGTACCAAGAGACCCAGTACTTC CASSEAGYQETQYF
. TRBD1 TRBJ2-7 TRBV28 TGTGCCAGCAGAGCATACAGGGGCCCCTCCTACGAGCAGTACTTC CASRAYRGPSYEQYF
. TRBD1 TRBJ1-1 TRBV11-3 TGTGCCAGCAGCCACAGGGGGAACACTGAAGCTTTCTTT CASSHRGNTEAFF
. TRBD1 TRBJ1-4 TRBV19 TGTGCCAGTAGTATTGGTGACAGGGGTGGAGAAAAACTGTTTTTT CASSIGDRGGEKLFF
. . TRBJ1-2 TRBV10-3 TGTGCCATCAGTCCCGGGCAGGGGAATGGCTACACCTTC CAISPGQGNGYTF
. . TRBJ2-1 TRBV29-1 TGCAGCGTGCCTAGTGTGGGCAGCGAAGTTTACAATGAGCAGTTCTTC CSVPSVGSEVYNEQFF
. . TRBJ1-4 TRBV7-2 TGTGCCAGCAGCTTGGACGGTTTCAGAGGTGAAAAACTGTTTTTT CASSLDGFRGEKLFF
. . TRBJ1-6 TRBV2 TGTGCCAGCAGGAAAGATAATTCACCCCTCCACTTT CASRKDNSPLHF
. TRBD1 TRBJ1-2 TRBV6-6 TGTGCCAGCAGCGCGCAGGGGGCGATCTATGGCTACACCTTC CASSAQGAIYGYTF
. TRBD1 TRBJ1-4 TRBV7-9 TGTGCCAGCAGCTTAGCTTCCAGGACAGGGCTTAATGAAAAACTGTTTTTT CASSLASRTGLNEKLFF
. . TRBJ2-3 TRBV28 TGTGCCAGCAGTTTTAGAGACGGTTACACAGATACGCAGTATTTT CASSFRDGYTDTQYF
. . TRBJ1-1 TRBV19 TGTGCCAGTAGTATACAGGGAACCATGAACACTGAAGCTTTCTTT CASSIQGTMNTEAFF
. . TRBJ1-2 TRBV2 TGTGCCAGCAGTGAACAGGCGTCGATGGGTGGCTACACCTTC CASSEQASMGGYTF
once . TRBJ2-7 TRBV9 TGTGCCAGCAGCGTAGGGGTCAGGGCCTACGAGCAGTACTTC CASSVGVRAYEQYF
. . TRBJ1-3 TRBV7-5 TGTGCCAGAAGCTACCAGATGCACCCCTGCCCTGGAAACACCATATATTTT CARSYQMHPCPGNTIYF
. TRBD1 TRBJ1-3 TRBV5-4 TGTGCCAGCAGCTTGCAGGGGGCTGGTGGAAACACCATATATTTT CASSLQGAGGNTIYF
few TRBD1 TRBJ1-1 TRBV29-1 TGCAGCGTTAACGAGGGGGCGGTGGGGAACACTGAAGCTTTCTTT CSVNEGAVGNTEAFF
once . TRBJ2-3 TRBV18 TGTGCCAGCTCACCACCGGTGGGGGCGGCCCCGGGTACGCAGTATTTT CASSPPVGAAPGTQYF
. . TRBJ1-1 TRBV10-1 TGCGCCAGCAGTGAGTCCGGGGACAACACTGAAGCTTTCTTT CASSESGDNTEAFF
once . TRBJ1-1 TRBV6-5 TGTGCCAGCAGACAGGCTTTCGGACAGTCCACTGAAGCTTTCTTT CASRQAFGQSTEAFF
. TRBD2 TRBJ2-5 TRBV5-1 TGCGCCAGCACCACCTCCGGGGGGGAAGAGACCCAGTACTTC CASTTSGGEETQYF
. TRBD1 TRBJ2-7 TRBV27 TGTGCCACCCAGACAGGGCTCGACGAGCAGTACTTC CATQTGLDEQYF
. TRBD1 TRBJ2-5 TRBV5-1 TGCGCCAGCAGCTTGGAGGGACAGGGGCCCTACCGGGGGACCCAGTACTTC CASSLEGQGPYRGTQYF
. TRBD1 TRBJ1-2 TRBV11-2 TGTGCCAGCAGCTTAGATCCCTTGGGTCGGGACAGCACTAACTATGGCTACACCTTC CASSLDPLGRDSTNYGYTF
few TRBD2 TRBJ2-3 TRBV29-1 TGCAGCGTTGAAAGCGGGGGAACTAGCACAGATACGCAGTATTTT CSVESGGTSTDTQYF
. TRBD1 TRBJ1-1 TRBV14 TGTGCCAGCAGTTTCACCGGGACAGGGGCCGAAGCTTTCTTT CASSFTGTGAEAFF
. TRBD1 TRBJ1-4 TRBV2 TGTGCCAGCAGAAAAACAGGGGGCTTCGATGAAAAACTGTTTTTT CASRKTGGFDEKLFF
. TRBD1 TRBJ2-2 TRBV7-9 TGTGCCAGCAGCTCGGGGACAGGGACGACCGGGGAGCTGTTTTTT CASSSGTGTTGELFF
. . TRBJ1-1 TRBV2 TGTGCCAGCAGTGAGGGGGCGAGGACTGAAGCTTTCTTT CASSEGARTEAFF
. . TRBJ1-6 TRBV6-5 TGTGCCAGCAGTTACGTGGGGAACAATTCACCCCTCCACTTT CASSYVGNNSPLHF
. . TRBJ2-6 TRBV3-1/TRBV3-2 TGTGCCAGCAGCCAAGAGGGAACAGGGTCTGGGGCCAACGTCCTGACTTTC CASSQEGTGSGANVLTF
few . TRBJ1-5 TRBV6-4 TGTGCCAGCAGTGAATTGGGGTCGGGAGGGCCCCAGCATTTT CASSELGSGGPQHF
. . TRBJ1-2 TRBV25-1 TGTGCCAGCAGGGGAGGAATGGGGCACGGCTACACCTTC CASRGGMGHGYTF
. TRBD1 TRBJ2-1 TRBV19 TGTGCCAGTAACACCGACAGGGGCTCCTACAATGAGCAGTTCTTC CASNTDRGSYNEQFF
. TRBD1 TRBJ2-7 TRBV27 TGTGCCAGCAGTTCCTCGACAGGGGGCGTTTACGAGCAGTACTTC CASSSSTGGVYEQYF
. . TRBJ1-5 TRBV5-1 TGCGCCAGCAGCTTGGATGGATATAGCAATCAGCCCCAGCATTTT CASSLDGYSNQPQHF
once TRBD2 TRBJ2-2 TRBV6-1 TGTGCCAGCAGTGAACGGGCAGCGGGGGGCCAGGGCGGGGAGCTGTTTTTT CASSERAAGGQGGELFF
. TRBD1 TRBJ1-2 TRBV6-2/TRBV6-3 TGTGCCAGCAGTTACGGGACAGGGCGAGGCTACACCTTC CASSYGTGRGYTF
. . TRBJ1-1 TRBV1 TGCACCAGCAGCCAAGAGGGCCAGGGGATAAGGATTACTGAAGCTTTCTTT CTSSQEGQGIRITEAFF
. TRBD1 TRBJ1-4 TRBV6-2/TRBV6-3 TGTGCCAGCAGCTCCGGGACAGGAAAACTGTTTTTT CASSSGTGKLFF
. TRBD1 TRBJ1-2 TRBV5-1 TGCGCCAGCAGCTCTATACAGGGGATTCAGGATGGCTACACCTTC CASSSIQGIQDGYTF
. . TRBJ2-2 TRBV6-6 TGTGCCAGCAGTATTAGCGGCGCCGGGGAGCTGTTTTTT CASSISGAGELFF
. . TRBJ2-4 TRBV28 TGTGCCAGCAGTTTTGCAAACTCGAACATTCAGTACTTC CASSFANSNIQYF
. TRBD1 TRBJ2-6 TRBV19 TGTGCCAGTAGTATGACAGGGGCCGGGGCCAACGTCCTGACTTTC CASSMTGAGANVLTF
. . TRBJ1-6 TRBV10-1 TGCGCACCCGGGTCGGGACACAAGAGCTCCTATAATTCACCCCTCCACTTT CAPGSGHKSSYNSPLHF
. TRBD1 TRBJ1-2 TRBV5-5 TGTGCCAGCAGCGTACAGGGGGCGAAATATGGCTACACCTTC CASSVQGAKYGYTF
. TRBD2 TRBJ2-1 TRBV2 TGTGCCAGCACCCCCTTGCCGGGGGGGCCGGGCAATGAGCAGTTCTTC CASTPLPGGPGNEQFF
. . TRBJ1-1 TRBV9 TGTGCCAGCAGCGTTCAAGAGGGGCAACCTGAAGCTTTCTTT CASSVQEGQPEAFF
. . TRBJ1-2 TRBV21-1 TGTGCCAGCAGCACGCTTCGGACAGCTCATGGCTACACCTTC CASSTLRTAHGYTF
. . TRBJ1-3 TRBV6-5 TGTGCCACCGGGACGACTGGAAACACCATATATTTT CATGTTGNTIYF
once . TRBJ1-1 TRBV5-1 TGCGCCAGCAGCTTGGTCCAGCAGAACACTGAAGCTTTCTTT CASSLVQQNTEAFF
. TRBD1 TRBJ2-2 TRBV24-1 TGTGCCACCAGTGACCCCGGGACAGGGGGGACCGGGGAGCTGTTTTTT CATSDPGTGGTGELFF
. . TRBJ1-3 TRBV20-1 TGCAGTGTATGGGAACTGAACACCATATATTTT CSVWELNTIYF
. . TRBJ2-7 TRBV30 TGTGCCTGGAGTGTACGAGCAGGAGGGGTGAGGTCTTCTAGCGAGCAGTACTTC CAWSVRAGGVRSSSEQYF